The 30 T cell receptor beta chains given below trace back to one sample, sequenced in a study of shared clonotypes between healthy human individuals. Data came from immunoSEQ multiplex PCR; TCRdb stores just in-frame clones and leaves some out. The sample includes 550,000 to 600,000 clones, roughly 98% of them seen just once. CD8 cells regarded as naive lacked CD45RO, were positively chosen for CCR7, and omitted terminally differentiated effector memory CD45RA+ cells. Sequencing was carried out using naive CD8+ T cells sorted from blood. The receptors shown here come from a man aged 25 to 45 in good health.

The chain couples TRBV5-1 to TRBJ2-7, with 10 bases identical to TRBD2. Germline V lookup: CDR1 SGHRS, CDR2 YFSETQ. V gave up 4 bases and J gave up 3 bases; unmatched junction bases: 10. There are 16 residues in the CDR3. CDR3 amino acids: CASSPFERLAGYEQYF. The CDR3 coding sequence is TGCGCCAGCAGCCCCTTCGAAAGACTAGCGGGCTACGAGCAGTACTTC.

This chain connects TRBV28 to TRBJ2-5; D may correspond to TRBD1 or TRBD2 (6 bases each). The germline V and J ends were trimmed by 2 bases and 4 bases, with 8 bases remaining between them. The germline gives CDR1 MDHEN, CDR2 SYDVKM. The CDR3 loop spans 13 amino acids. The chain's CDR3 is CASSLPGAETQYF. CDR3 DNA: TGTGCCAGCAGTTTACCGGGGGCAGAGACCCAGTACTTC.

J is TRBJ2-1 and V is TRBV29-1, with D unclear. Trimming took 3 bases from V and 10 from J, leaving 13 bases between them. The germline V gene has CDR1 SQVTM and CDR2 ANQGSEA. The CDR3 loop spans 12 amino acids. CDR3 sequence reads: CSVEDLLDEQFF. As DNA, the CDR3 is TGCAGCGTTGAGGACCTATTAGACGAGCAGTTCTTC.

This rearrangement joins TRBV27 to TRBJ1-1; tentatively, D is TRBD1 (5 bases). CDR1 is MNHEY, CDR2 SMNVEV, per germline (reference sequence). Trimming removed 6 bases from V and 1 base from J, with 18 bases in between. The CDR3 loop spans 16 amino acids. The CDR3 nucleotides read TGTGCCAGCAGCCTCGGTGGATCGGGGCGGAACACTGAAGCTTTCTTT. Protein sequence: CASSLGGSGRNTEAFF.

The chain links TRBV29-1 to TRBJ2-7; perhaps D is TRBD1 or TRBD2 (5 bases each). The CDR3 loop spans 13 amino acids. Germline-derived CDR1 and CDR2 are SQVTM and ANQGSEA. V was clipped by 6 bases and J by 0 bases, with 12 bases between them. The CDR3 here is CSVGTASSYEQYF. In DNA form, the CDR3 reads TGCAGCGTGGGGACGGCTAGCTCCTACGAGCAGTACTTC.

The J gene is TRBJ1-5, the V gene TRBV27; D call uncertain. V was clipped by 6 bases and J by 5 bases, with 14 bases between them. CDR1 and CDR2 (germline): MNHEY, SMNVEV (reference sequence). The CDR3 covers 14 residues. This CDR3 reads CASSHSGKYQPQHF. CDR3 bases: TGTGCCAGCAGCCATTCGGGGAAATATCAGCCCCAGCATTTT.

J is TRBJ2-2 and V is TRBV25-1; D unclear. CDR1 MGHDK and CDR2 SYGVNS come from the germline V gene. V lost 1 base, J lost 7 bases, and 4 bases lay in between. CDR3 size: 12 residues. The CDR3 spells CASSELGGELFF. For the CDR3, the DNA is TGTGCCAGCAGTGAATTGGGCGGGGAGCTGTTTTTT.

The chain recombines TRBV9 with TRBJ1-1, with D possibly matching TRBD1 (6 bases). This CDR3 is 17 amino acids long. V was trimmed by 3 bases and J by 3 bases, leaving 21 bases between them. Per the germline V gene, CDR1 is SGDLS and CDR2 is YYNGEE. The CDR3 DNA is TGTGCCAGCAGCGCAGTCCCGGGACATTTTAGGGACACTGAAGCTTTCTTT. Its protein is CASSAVPGHFRDTEAFF.

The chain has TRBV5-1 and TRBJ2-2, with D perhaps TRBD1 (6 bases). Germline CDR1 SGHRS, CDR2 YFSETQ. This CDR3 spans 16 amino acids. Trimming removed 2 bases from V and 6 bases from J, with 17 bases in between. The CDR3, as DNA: TGCGCCAGCAGCTTCGACAGGTTTTCCCCCGCCGGGGAGCTGTTTTTT. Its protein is CASSFDRFSPAGELFF.

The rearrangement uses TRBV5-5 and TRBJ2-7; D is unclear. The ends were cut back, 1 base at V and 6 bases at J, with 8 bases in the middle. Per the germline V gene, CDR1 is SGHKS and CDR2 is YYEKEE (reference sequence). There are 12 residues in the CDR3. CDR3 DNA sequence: TGTGCCAGCAGCTTGTCGGGTTCCGAGCAGTACTTC. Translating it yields CASSLSGSEQYF.

The CDR3 DNA follows: TGTGCCAGCAGTGAGTGGCTAGCGGGAGACGTCTACGAGCAGTACTTC. Its protein is CASSEWLAGDVYEQYF. The chain has TRBV6-1 and TRBJ2-7; 10 bases map to TRBD2. V shed 3 bases and J 3 bases; nucleotides not matched to a gene: 8. The CDR3 spans 16 residues. From germline, CDR1 is MNHNS and CDR2 SASEGT.

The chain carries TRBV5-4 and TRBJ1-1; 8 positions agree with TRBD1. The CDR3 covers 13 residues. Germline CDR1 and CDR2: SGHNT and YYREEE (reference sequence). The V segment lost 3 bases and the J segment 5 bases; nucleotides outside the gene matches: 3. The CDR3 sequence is CASSSTGGTEAFF. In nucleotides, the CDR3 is TGTGCCAGCAGCTCAACAGGGGGAACTGAAGCTTTCTTT.

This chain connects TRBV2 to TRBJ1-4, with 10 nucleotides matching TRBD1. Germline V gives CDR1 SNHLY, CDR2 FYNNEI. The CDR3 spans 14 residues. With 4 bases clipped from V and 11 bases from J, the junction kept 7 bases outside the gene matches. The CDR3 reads CASSVGTGASKLFF. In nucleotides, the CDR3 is TGTGCCAGCAGTGTCGGGACAGGGGCATCGAAACTGTTTTTT.

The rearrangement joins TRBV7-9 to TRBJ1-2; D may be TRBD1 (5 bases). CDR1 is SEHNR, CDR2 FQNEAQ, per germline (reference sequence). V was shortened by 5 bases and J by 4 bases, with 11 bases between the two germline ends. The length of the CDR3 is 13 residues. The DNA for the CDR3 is TGTGCCAGCAGCCTAGGGGTGGTCTATGGCTACACCTTC. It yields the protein CASSLGVVYGYTF.

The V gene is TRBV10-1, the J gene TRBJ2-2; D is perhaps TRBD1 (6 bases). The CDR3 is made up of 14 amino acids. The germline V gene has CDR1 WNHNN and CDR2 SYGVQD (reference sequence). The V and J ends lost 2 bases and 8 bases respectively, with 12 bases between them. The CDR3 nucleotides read TGCGCCAGCAGTGAGGACAGGCTTACAGGGGAGCTGTTTTTT. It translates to CASSEDRLTGELFF.

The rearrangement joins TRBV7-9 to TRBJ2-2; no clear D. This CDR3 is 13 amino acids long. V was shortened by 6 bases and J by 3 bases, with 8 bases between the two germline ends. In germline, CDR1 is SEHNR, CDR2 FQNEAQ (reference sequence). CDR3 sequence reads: CASSPFDTGELFF. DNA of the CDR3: TGTGCCAGCAGTCCATTTGACACCGGGGAGCTGTTTTTT.

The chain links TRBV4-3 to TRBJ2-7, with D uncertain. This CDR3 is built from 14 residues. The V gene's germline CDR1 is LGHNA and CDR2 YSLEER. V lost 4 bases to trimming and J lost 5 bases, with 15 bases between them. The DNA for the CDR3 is TGCGCCAGCAGCCCGGTTTGGGGTTGGAACGAGCAGTACTTC. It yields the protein CASSPVWGWNEQYF.

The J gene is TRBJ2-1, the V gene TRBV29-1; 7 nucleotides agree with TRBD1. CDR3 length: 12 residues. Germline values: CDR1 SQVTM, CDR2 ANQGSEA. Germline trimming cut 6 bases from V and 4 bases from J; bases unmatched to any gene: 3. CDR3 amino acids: CSVHRGYNEQFF. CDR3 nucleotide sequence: TGCAGCGTCCACAGGGGTTACAATGAGCAGTTCTTC.

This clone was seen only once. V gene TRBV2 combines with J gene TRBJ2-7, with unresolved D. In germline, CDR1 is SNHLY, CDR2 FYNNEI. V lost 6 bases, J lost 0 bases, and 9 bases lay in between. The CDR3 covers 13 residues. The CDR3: CASSPGLSYEQYF. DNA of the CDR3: TGTGCCAGCAGCCCGGGCCTCTCCTACGAGCAGTACTTC.

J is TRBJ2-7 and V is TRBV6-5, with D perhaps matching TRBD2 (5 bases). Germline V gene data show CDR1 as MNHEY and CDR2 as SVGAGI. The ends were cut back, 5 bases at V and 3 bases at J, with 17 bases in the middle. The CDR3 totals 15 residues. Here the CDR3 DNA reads TGTGCCAGCAGTCGAGGACTCAACCGATTCTACGAGCAGTACTTC. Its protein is CASSRGLNRFYEQYF.

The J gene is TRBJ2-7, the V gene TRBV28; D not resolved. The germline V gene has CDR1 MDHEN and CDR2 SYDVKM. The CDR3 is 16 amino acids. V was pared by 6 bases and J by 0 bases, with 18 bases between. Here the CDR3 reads CASRQFPKRTSYEQYF. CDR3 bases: TGTGCCAGCAGGCAGTTTCCAAAAAGGACCTCCTACGAGCAGTACTTC. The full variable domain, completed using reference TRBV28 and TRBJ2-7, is DVKVTQSSRYLVKRTGEKVFLECVQDMDHENMFWYRQDPGLGLRLIYFSYDVKMKEKGDIPEGYSVSREKKERFSLILESASTNQTSMYLCASRQFPKRTSYEQYFGPGTRLTVT.

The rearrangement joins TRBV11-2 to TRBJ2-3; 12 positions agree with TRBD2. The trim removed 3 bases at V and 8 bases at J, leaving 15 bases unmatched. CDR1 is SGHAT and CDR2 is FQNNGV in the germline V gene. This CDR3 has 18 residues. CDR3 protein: CASSFRPGLAGSVGTQYF. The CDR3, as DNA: TGTGCCAGCAGCTTTAGACCCGGACTAGCGGGAAGTGTGGGTACGCAGTATTTT.

The CDR3 coding sequence is TGTGCCAGCAGCCCTAGGTACAATGAGCAGTTCTTC. Its protein product is CASSPRYNEQFF. This chain connects TRBV7-2 to TRBJ2-1, with D uncertain. Trimming took 5 bases from V and 4 from J, leaving 6 bases between them. Looked up from germline, CDR1 is SGHTA and CDR2 is FQGNSA. The CDR3 sequence is 12 residues long.

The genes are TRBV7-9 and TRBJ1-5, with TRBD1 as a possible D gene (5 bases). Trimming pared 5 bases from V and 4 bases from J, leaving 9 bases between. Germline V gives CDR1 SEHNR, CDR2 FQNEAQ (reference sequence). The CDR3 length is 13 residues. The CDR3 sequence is CASSTGHNQPQHF. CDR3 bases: TGTGCCAGCAGCACGGGGCATAATCAGCCCCAGCATTTT. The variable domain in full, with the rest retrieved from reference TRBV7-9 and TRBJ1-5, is DTGVSQNPRHKITKRGQNVTFRCDPISEHNRLYWYRQTLGQGPEFLTYFQNEAQLEKSRLLSDRFSAERPKGSFSTLEIQRTEQGDSAMYLCASSTGHNQPQHFGDGTRLSIL.

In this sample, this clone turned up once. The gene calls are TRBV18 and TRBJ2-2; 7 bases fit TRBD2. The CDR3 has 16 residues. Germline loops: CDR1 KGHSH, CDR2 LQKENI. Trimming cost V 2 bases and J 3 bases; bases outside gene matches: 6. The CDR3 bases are TGTGCCAGCTCACCAAGGCAAGGGAGGGACACCGGGGAGCTGTTTTTT. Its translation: CASSPRQGRDTGELFF. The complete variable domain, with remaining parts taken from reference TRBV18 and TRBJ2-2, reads NAGVMQNPRHLVRRRGQEARLRCSPMKGHSHVYWYRQLPEEGLKFMVYLQKENIIDESGMPKERFSAEFPKEGPSILRIQQVVRGDSAAYFCASSPRQGRDTGELFFGEGSRLTVL.

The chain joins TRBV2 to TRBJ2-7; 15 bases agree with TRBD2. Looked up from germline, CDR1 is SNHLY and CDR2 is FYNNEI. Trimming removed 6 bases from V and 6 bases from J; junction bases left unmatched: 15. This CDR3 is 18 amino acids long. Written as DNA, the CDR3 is TGTGCCAGCAGGGATATGGGACTAGCGGGAGGCCGGGGGGTCGAGCAGTACTTC. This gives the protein CASRDMGLAGGRGVEQYF. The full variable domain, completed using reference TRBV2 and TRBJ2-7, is EPEVTQTPSHQVTQMGQEVILRCVPISNHLYFYWYRQILGQKVEFLVSFYNNEISEKSEIFDDQFSVERPDGSNFTLKIRSTKLEDSAMYFCASRDMGLAGGRGVEQYFGPGTRLTVT.

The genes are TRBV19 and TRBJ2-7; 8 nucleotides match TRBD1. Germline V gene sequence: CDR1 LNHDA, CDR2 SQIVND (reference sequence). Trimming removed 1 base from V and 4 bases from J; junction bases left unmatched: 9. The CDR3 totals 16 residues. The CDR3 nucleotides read TGTGCCAGTAGTATAGCTATACCGGGACAGGCGTACGAGCAGTACTTC. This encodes CASSIAIPGQAYEQYF. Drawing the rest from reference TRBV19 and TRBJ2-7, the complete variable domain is DGGITQSPKYLFRKEGQNVTLSCEQNLNHDAMYWYRQDPGQGLRLIYYSQIVNDFQKGDIAEGYSVSREKKESFPLTVTSAQKNPTAFYLCASSIAIPGQAYEQYFGPGTRLTVT.

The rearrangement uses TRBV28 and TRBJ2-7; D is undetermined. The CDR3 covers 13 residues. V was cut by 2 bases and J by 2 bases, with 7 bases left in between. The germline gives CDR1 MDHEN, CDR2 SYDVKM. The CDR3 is CASSLRSTYEQYF. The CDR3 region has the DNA TGTGCCAGCAGTTTAAGATCGACCTACGAGCAGTACTTC.

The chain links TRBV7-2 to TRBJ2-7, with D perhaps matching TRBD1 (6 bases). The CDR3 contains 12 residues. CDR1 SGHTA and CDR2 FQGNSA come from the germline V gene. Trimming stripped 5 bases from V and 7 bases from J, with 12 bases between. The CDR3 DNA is TGTGCCAGCAGCCGCAGGGGTTTTGAGCAGTACTTC. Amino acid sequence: CASSRRGFEQYF.

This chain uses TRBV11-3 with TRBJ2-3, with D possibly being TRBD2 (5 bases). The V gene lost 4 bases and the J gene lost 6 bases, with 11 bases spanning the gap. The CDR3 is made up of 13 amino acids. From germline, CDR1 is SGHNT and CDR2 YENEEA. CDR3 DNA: TGTGCCAGCAGCTCGGAGGCCGGGGATACGCAGTATTTT. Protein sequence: CASSSEAGDTQYF.